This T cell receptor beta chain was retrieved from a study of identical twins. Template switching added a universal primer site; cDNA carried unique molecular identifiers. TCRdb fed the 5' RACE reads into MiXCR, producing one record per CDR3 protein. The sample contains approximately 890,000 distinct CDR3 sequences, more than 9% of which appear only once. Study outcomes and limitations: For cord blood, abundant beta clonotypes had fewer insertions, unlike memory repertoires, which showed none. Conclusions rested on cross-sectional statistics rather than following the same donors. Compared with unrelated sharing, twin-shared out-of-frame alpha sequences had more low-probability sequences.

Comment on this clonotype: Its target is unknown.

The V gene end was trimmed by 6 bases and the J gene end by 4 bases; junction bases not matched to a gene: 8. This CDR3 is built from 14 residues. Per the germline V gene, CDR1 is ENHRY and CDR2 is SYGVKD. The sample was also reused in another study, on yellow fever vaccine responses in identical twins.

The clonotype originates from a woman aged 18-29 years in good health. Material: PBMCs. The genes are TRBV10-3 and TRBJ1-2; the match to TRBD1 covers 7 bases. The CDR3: CAISDADRTYGYTF. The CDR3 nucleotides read TGTGCCATCAGCGACGCGGACAGGACCTATGGCTACACCTTC.